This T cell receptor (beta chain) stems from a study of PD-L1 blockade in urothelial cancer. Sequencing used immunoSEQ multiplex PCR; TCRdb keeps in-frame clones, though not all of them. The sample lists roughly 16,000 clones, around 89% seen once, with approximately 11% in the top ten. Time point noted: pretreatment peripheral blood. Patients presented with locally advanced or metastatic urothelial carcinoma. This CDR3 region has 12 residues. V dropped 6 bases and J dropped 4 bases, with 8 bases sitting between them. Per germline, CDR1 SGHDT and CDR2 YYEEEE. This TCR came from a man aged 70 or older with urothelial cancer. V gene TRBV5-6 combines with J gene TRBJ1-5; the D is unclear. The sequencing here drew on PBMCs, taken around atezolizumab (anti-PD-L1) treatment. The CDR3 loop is CASTRLNQPQHF. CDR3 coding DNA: TGTGCCAGCACTCGCCTAAATCAGCCCCAGCATTTT.